The 32 T cell receptor beta chains given below trace back to one sample, sequenced in a study of T cell changes during pregnancy in multiple sclerosis. Sequencing was performed with immunoSEQ multiplex PCR; in TCRdb, only in-frame clones are kept and a portion is missing. The sample consists of approximately 40,000 clones, around 90% of them appearing once. The sample consisted of CD4+ T cells from peripheral blood mononuclear cells, taken after pregnancy. These receptors were obtained from a female donor in good health, enrolled as a control in a pregnancy study.

The chain has TRBV11-2 and TRBJ1-3; D gene unclear. Germline CDR1 reads SGHAT; CDR2 reads FQNNGV. V shed 5 bases and J shed 6 bases, with 23 bases lying between them. The CDR3 length is 17 residues. This CDR3 reads CASSLTRVGEKENTIYF. The CDR3 DNA reads TGTGCCAGCAGCCTCACTAGGGTGGGAGAGAAGGAAAACACCATATATTTT.

The chain carries TRBV14 and TRBJ1-5; the match to TRBD1 covers 10 bases. The V gene's germline CDR1 is SGHDN and CDR2 FVKESK. Trimming took 4 bases from V and 4 from J; bases not matched to a gene: 10. This CDR3 contains 17 residues. The CDR3 sequence is CASSPVGTGEPNQPQHF. CDR3 nucleotides: TGTGCCAGCAGCCCCGTCGGGACAGGGGAACCAAATCAGCCCCAGCATTTT.

V usage is TRBV4-1 and J usage is TRBJ2-2, with 10 bases aligning to TRBD2. The germline V gene encodes CDR1 MGHRA and CDR2 YSYEKL. V lost 4 bases to trimming and J lost 5 bases; unmatched junction nucleotides: 7. CDR3 length: 16 residues. The CDR3 coding sequence is TGCGCCAGCAGCCCCGTGGGGACTAGCGTGACCGGGGAGCTGTTTTTT. It is translated as CASSPVGTSVTGELFF.

The rearrangement joins TRBV5-1 to TRBJ1-5; no clear D. Germline CDR1 and CDR2: SGHRS and YFSETQ. V lost 9 bases to trimming and J lost 3 bases, with 13 bases between them. This CDR3 comprises 13 residues. This chain's CDR3 is CANETEPNQPQHF. The CDR3 DNA reads as TGCGCCAACGAGACGGAGCCCAATCAGCCCCAGCATTTT.

The chain is built from TRBV7-6 and TRBJ1-1, with 7 bases fitting TRBD1. Trimming removed 5 bases from V and 3 bases from J; junction bases left unmatched: 3. This CDR3 spans 13 amino acids. Germline CDR1 reads SGHVS; CDR2 reads FNYEAQ. The CDR3 is CASSRGTDTEAFF. The CDR3 DNA reads as TGTGCCAGCAGCCGTGGGACAGACACTGAAGCTTTCTTT.

The V call is TRBV6-4, the J call TRBJ2-1; 9 nucleotides line up with TRBD2. The length of the CDR3 is 14 residues. V was pared by 4 bases and J by 9 bases, with 7 bases of the junction left unmatched. Germline CDR1 MRHNA, CDR2 SNTAGT. CDR3 sequence: CASSGGTSHSEQFF. As DNA, the CDR3 is TGTGCCAGCAGTGGGGGGACTAGCCATAGTGAGCAGTTCTTC.

This chain uses TRBV5-1 with TRBJ2-3; D is possibly TRBD1 (7 bases). Per the germline V gene, CDR1 is SGHRS and CDR2 is YFSETQ. The CDR3 runs 14 residues. With 4 bases removed from V and 2 bases from J, the gap between germline ends came to 11 bases. DNA for the CDR3: TGCGCCAGCAGCGCGGGACAGTTCACAGATACGCAGTATTTT. It codes for CASSAGQFTDTQYF.

The chain links TRBV30 to TRBJ1-4; D remains ambiguous. Looked up from germline, CDR1 is GTSNPN and CDR2 is SVGIG (reference sequence). V gave up 2 bases and J gave up 8 bases, with 6 bases separating them. CDR3 size: 11 residues. The CDR3 region is CAWSTREKLFF. As DNA, the CDR3 is TGTGCCTGGAGTACTAGGGAAAAACTGTTTTTT.

The chain uses TRBV5-4 and TRBJ2-3; TRBD2 agrees at 10 bases. Germline-derived CDR1 and CDR2 are SGHNT and YYREEE (reference sequence). There are 18 residues in the CDR3. With 7 bases clipped from V and 0 bases from J, the junction kept 14 bases outside the gene matches. The CDR3 protein is CASQTSGRAPSSTDTQYF. The CDR3, as DNA: TGTGCCAGCCAGACAAGCGGGAGGGCACCCTCTAGCACAGATACGCAGTATTTT.

V and J are TRBV5-1 and TRBJ2-5, with 11 bases matching TRBD2. The CDR3 contains 16 residues. The germline V gene encodes CDR1 SGHRS and CDR2 YFSETQ. With V trimmed by 4 bases and J by 1 base, 6 bases remained unmatched. The CDR3 coding sequence is TGCGCCAGCAGCGGTAGCGGGGGGGGACGCCAAGAGACCCAGTACTTC. Translated, it gives CASSGSGGGRQETQYF.

The chain combines TRBV19 with TRBJ1-2; the match to TRBD1 covers 7 bases. CDR3 size: 14 residues. With V trimmed by 6 bases and J by 8 bases, 12 bases remained unmatched. Per the germline V gene, CDR1 is LNHDA and CDR2 is SQIVND (reference sequence). This CDR3 reads CASRKVGTDLGYTF. In nucleotides, the CDR3 is TGTGCCAGTAGGAAGGTAGGGACAGACCTAGGCTACACCTTC.

The rearrangement links TRBV29-1 to TRBJ2-3; 7 nucleotides align to TRBD2. The CDR3 length is 12 residues. V dropped 8 bases and J dropped 6; count of bases not matched to a gene: 8. Germline values: CDR1 SQVTM, CDR2 ANQGSEA. CDR3 DNA sequence: TGCAGCCTGAGCGGGGCGGGGGATACGCAGTATTTT. Translation gives CSLSGAGDTQYF.

The gene calls are TRBV19 and TRBJ1-3, with TRBD1 as a possible D gene (6 bases). There are 19 residues in the CDR3. The ends were cut back, 5 bases at V and 2 bases at J, with 25 bases in the middle. Looked up from germline, CDR1 is LNHDA and CDR2 is SQIVND (reference sequence). CDR3 region: CASSSTRQGLSSAGNTIYF. The CDR3 region has the DNA TGTGCCAGTAGTTCAACCCGTCAGGGGCTCTCTTCTGCTGGAAACACCATATATTTT.

The rearrangement links TRBV4-3 to TRBJ2-1, with D maybe TRBD1 (6 bases). The V gene lost 1 base and the J gene lost 4 bases, with 11 bases spanning the gap. CDR3 length equals 15 residues. The germline gives CDR1 LGHNA, CDR2 YSLEER. The CDR3 sequence: CASSQGGQGYNEQFF. CDR3 nucleotide sequence: TGCGCCAGCAGCCAAGGTGGGCAGGGGTACAATGAGCAGTTCTTC.

V is TRBV27 and J is TRBJ1-2; TRBD1 might be the D (6 bases). The V end was cut by 7 bases, the J end by 5 bases, with 11 bases between. In germline, CDR1 is MNHEY, CDR2 SMNVEV (reference sequence). The CDR3 length is 12 residues. The CDR3 DNA reads as TGTGCCAGCACACAGGGTGGATATGGCTACACCTTC. Its protein product is CASTQGGYGYTF.

The gene calls are TRBV5-4 and TRBJ2-7; 9 positions agree with TRBD1. Germline trimming cut 3 bases from V and 5 bases from J; bases unmatched to any gene: 12. The germline gives CDR1 SGHNT, CDR2 YYREEE (reference sequence). This CDR3 has 16 amino acids. The CDR3 here is CASSSSGTGPPHEQYF. The CDR3 region has the DNA TGTGCCAGCAGCTCCTCCGGGACAGGGCCTCCTCACGAGCAGTACTTC.

The CDR3 reads CASSGYGRGSYEQYF. The CDR3 DNA sequence: TGTGCCAGCAGTGGGTACGGGAGAGGGTCCTACGAGCAGTACTTC. V gene TRBV2 combines with J gene TRBJ2-5; a possible D gene is TRBD2 (6 bases). Gene TRBJ2-7 matches the end of the DNA better, so the J call may be wrong. The CDR3 length is 15 residues. Germline assignment: CDR1 SNHLY and CDR2 FYNNEI.

V usage is TRBV5-1 and J usage is TRBJ2-7, with 7 bases lining up with TRBD1. V shed 4 bases and J 3 bases; nucleotides not matched to a gene: 4. The CDR3 sequence is 13 residues long. Germline CDR1 and CDR2: SGHRS and YFSETQ. Here the CDR3 DNA reads TGCGCCAGCAGCGGGGGACAGCTCTACGAGCAGTACTTC. It is translated as CASSGGQLYEQYF.

V usage is TRBV7-2 and J usage is TRBJ2-7; the match to TRBD1 covers 8 bases. In germline, CDR1 is SGHTA, CDR2 FQGNSA. The CDR3 has 14 amino acids. The V segment lost 5 bases and the J segment 7 bases; nucleotides outside the gene matches: 10. The CDR3 DNA reads TGTGCCAGCAGCCCAGCGACAGGGGTAAGGGAGCAGTACTTC. Protein product: CASSPATGVREQYF.

V usage is TRBV6-5 and J usage is TRBJ1-6, with no clear D. Trimming took off 0 bases at V and 5 bases at J, with 8 bases between the two ends. CDR1 is MNHEY, CDR2 SVGAGI, per germline. The CDR3 is 15 amino acids. The DNA of the CDR3 is TGTGCCAGCAGTTACTCATGGGAGAATAATTCACCCCTCCACTTT. Its translation: CASSYSWENNSPLHF.

This clone has a single count. The V call is TRBV27, the J call TRBJ2-1, with 9 bases fitting TRBD2. CDR3 length equals 15 residues. Trimming removed 3 bases from V and 4 bases from J; junction bases left unmatched: 4. Germline assignment: CDR1 MNHEY and CDR2 SMNVEV (reference sequence). The CDR3 DNA sequence: TGTGCCAGCAGTTTCAGACTAGCGGTTTACAATGAGCAGTTCTTC. Residues: CASSFRLAVYNEQFF.

This sequence joins TRBV30 and TRBJ2-3, with D maybe TRBD1 (8 bases). The CDR3 runs to 13 residues. Trimming took 4 bases from V and 9 from J, leaving 17 bases between them. Germline V gene sequence: CDR1 GTSNPN, CDR2 SVGIG (reference sequence). CDR3 in amino acids: CAWTQGAGETQYF. CDR3 DNA sequence: TGTGCCTGGACCCAGGGGGCGGGGGAGACGCAGTATTTT.

This rearrangement joins TRBV29-1 to TRBJ2-7; 7 bases are a match to TRBD1. Trimming at V came to 7 bases and at J to 3 bases, leaving 6 bases not matched to a gene. This CDR3 contains 12 residues. Germline CDR1 and CDR2: SQVTM and ANQGSEA. CDR3 residues: CSGRDSHYEQYF. The CDR3 nucleotides are TGCAGCGGCAGGGACAGCCACTACGAGCAGTACTTC.

For the CDR3, the DNA is TGTGCCAGCAGACGCCCCCCGGGCACTGAAGCTTTCTTT. As protein: CASRRPPGTEAFF. The chain links TRBV11-3 to TRBJ1-1; D unclear. The V gene lost 6 bases and the J gene lost 4 bases, with 12 bases spanning the gap. Per the germline V gene, CDR1 is SGHNT and CDR2 is YENEEA. This CDR3 region has 13 residues.

The chain uses TRBV14 and TRBJ2-5, with D possibly matching TRBD1 (7 bases). Germline V CDR1 and CDR2: SGHDN, FVKESK. Trimming removed 0 bases at V and 7 bases at J, with 9 bases between. This CDR3 is built from 13 residues. The CDR3 region is CASSQDQGGTQYF. The CDR3 DNA sequence: TGTGCCAGCAGCCAAGATCAGGGGGGGACCCAGTACTTC.

This chain links TRBV11-2 with TRBJ1-2; D may be TRBD1 (6 bases). V gave up 5 bases and J gave up 8 bases, with 24 bases separating them. Germline V gene lookup returns CDR1 SGHAT and CDR2 FQNNGV. CDR3 length: 16 amino acids. As DNA, the CDR3 is TGTGCCAGCAGCCCGTCGAGTGGGTCAGGGGCAGGGGGCTACACCTTC. Residues: CASSPSSGSGAGGYTF.

The chain has TRBV5-1 and TRBJ1-1, with D maybe TRBD1 (5 bases). The V gene's germline CDR1 is SGHRS and CDR2 YFSETQ. The ends were cut back, 1 base at V and 1 base at J, with 8 bases in the middle. This CDR3 has 14 amino acids. The CDR3 loop reads CASSLYQGNTEAFF. The CDR3 DNA is TGCGCCAGCAGCTTGTATCAGGGGAACACTGAAGCTTTCTTT.

The chain combines TRBV4-3 with TRBJ2-7; 7 nucleotides align to TRBD1. J lost 2 bases, V lost 1 base, and 5 bases had no gene match. This CDR3 has 15 amino acids. The germline CDR1 and CDR2 sequences are LGHNA and YSLEER. This chain's CDR3 is CASSQVIGTAYEQYF. As DNA, the CDR3 is TGCGCCAGCAGCCAAGTGATCGGGACAGCCTACGAGCAGTACTTC.

This chain joins TRBV4-2 and TRBJ2-1; possible D gene TRBD2, 6 bases. Germline V CDR1 and CDR2: LGHNA, YNFKEQ. The CDR3 totals 17 residues. V was cut by 0 bases and J by 6 bases, with 18 bases left in between. CDR3 in DNA: TGTGCCAGCAGCCAAGATTATGGCGGGATCTTAGCCAATGAGCAGTTCTTC. Its translation: CASSQDYGGILANEQFF.

This rearrangement joins TRBV11-3 to TRBJ2-5; TRBD1 aligns across 8 bases. Germline CDR1 and CDR2: SGHNT and YENEEA. The CDR3 totals 13 residues. V dropped 5 bases and J dropped 5; count of bases not matched to a gene: 4. Here the CDR3 reads CASSRGQGETQYF. The DNA of the CDR3 is TGTGCCAGCAGCCGAGGACAGGGTGAGACCCAGTACTTC.

The V gene is TRBV11-2, the J gene TRBJ2-1, with 9 nucleotides matching TRBD2. CDR1 SGHAT and CDR2 FQNNGV come from the germline V gene. The CDR3 consists of 14 residues. Losses at the gene ends were 3 bases for V and 3 bases for J; bases not matched to a gene: 0. The DNA of the CDR3 is TGTGCCAGCAGCTTTAGCGGGAGCTACAATGAGCAGTTCTTC. Its translation is CASSFSGSYNEQFF.

This sequence joins TRBV29-1 and TRBJ2-7; 12 bases line up with TRBD1. V shed 6 bases, J shed 8 bases, and the junction held 11 bases outside the gene matches. The CDR3 has 14 residues. Germline lookup yields CDR1 SQVTM and CDR2 ANQGSEA. The CDR3 region is CSVGGGTGGRQQYF. The CDR3 DNA reads TGCAGCGTGGGGGGCGGGACAGGGGGCCGACAGCAGTACTTC.